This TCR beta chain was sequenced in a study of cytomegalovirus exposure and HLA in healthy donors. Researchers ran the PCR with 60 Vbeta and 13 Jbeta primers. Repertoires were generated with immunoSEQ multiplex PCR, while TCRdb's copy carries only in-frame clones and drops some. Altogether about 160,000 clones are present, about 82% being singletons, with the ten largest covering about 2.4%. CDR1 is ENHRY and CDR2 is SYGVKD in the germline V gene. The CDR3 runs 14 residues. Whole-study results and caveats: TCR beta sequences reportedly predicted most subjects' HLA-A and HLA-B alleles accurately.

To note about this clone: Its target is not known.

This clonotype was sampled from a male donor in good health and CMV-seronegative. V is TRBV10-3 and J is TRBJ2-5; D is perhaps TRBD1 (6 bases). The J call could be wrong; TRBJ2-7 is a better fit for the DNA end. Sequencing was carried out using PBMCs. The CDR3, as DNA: TGTGCCATCAGTGGGGGGCTTACCACCTACGAGCAGTACTTC. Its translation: CAISGGLTTYEQYF.